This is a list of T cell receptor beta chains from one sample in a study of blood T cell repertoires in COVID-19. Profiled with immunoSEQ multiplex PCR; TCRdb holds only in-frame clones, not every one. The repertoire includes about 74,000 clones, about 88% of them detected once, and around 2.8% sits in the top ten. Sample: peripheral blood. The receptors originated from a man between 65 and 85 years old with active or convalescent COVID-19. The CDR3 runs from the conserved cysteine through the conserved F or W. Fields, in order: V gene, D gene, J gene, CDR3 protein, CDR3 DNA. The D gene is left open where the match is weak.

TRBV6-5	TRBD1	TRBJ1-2	CASSRPVTGDRYTF	TGTGCCAGCAGTCGGCCCGTGACAGGGGATCGCTACACCTTC
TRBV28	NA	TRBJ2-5	CASRQSGETQYF	TGTGCCAGCAGACAATCGGGGGAGACCCAGTACTTC
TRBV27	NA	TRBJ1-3	CASSYQGSGGNTIYF	TGTGCCAGCAGTTATCAGGGGAGTGGTGGAAACACCATATATTTT
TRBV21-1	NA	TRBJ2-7	CASSNRESYEQYF	TGTGCCAGCAGCAACAGGGAATCCTACGAGCAGTACTTC
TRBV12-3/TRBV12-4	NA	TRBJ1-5	CASSSSGVQPQHF	TGTGCCAGCAGTTCCTCAGGGGTGCAGCCCCAGCATTTT
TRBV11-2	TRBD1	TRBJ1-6	CASSLDRRGAQGAVSPLHF	TGTGCCAGCAGCTTAGATCGGAGGGGGGCACAGGGGGCTGTATCACCCCTCCACTTT
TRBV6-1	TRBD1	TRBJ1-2	CASSDRDRSGYTF	TGTGCCAGCAGTGACAGGGACAGGTCTGGCTACACCTTC
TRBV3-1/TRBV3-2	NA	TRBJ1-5	CASRGGPAQPQHF	TGTGCCAGCAGGGGGGGGCCCGCTCAGCCCCAGCATTTT
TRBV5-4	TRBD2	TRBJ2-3	CASSSLAGDTDTQYF	TGTGCCAGCAGCTCCCTAGCGGGAGACACAGATACGCAGTATTTT
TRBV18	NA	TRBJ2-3	CASSQERASTDTQYF	TGTGCCAGCTCACAGGAGCGGGCGAGCACAGATACGCAGTATTTT
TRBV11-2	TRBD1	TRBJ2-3	CASSPGQGAGTQYF	TGTGCCAGCAGTCCGGGACAGGGGGCTGGTACGCAGTATTTT
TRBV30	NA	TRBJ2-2	CAWRTPGVANTGELFF	TGTGCCTGGAGGACCCCGGGGGTAGCGAACACCGGGGAGCTGTTTTTT
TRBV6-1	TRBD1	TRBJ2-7	CASSDPGTGPNEQYF	TGTGCCAGCAGTGACCCGGGGACAGGGCCCAACGAGCAGTACTTC
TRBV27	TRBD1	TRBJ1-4	CASSFRPGQGEEKLFF	TGTGCCAGCAGTTTTCGGCCGGGACAGGGGGAGGAAAAACTGTTTTTT
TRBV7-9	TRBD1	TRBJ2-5	CASSPRGTDQETQYF	TGTGCCAGCAGTCCTCGAGGGACAGATCAAGAGACCCAGTACTTC
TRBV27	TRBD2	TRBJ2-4	CASSSLAGQSKNIQYF	TGTGCCAGCAGTTCACTAGCGGGACAGTCCAAAAACATTCAGTACTTC
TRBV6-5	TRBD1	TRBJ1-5	CASRGQSNQPQHF	TGTGCCAGCAGGGGACAGAGCAATCAGCCCCAGCATTTT